A single T cell receptor beta chain is shown here with its context. Recently diagnosed hyperthyroidism of less than 2 months' duration affected patients aged 18 to 65. These data originate in a study of T cells in Graves' hyperthyroidism and ophthalmopathy. Study information: Peripheral blood was taken when the disease was first diagnosed, before any treatment began.

CDR1 is SGHTA and CDR2 is FQGNSA in the germline V gene. J lost 9 bases, V lost 3 bases, and 5 bases had no gene match. This CDR3 has 14 residues. Using RNA transcripts as the source, TCR beta CDR3 regions were amplified. First-round RT-PCR targeting the TCR CDR3 was performed with the HTBI primer set. Each CDR3 protein is one row after TCRdb ran MiXCR on the multiplex PCR reads. The sample contains over 500,000 distinct CDR3 sequences, around 13% of which appear only once. Input material: blood. The V call is TRBV7-2, the J call TRBJ1-6; 7 bases line up with TRBD1. This receptor was taken from a woman aged 40 to 50 with Graves' hyperthyroidism. The CDR3 DNA reads TGTGCCAGCAGCTTCACAGGGGAGGGTTCACCCCTCCACTTT. The encoded protein is CASSFTGEGSPLHF.